This TCR beta chain appears in the sequencing data of a study of OX40 agonist ivuxolimab in advanced cancers. V dropped 4 bases and J dropped 0 bases, with 7 bases sitting between them. The V gene's germline CDR1 is GTSNPN and CDR2 SVGIG (reference sequence). The CDR3 length is 14 residues. Profiling relied on immunoSEQ multiplex PCR, and the TCRdb table lists in-frame clones only, not all of them. The sample contains nearly 85,000 clones, about 86% of which appear only once. The source of this sequence is an adult with an advanced solid tumor such as melanoma, head and neck, liver or kidney cancer. The chain joins TRBV30 to TRBJ1-6; unclear D gene. The sequenced sample was CD4+ or CD8+ T cells sorted from blood, obtained in a trial of the OX40 agonist ivuxolimab. The CDR3 reads CAWTESSYNSPLHF. The CDR3 DNA sequence: TGTGCCTGGACTGAAAGCTCCTATAATTCACCCCTCCACTTT.